This TCR beta chain was identified during a study of cytomegalovirus exposure and HLA in healthy donors. This clone was counted only a few times. The sample has other DNA sequences that encode this CDR3 too. With 2 bases removed from V and 5 bases from J, the gap between germline ends came to 6 bases. CDR3 size: 12 residues. Germline values: CDR1 MNHNY, CDR2 SVGAGI (reference sequence). The repertoire was sequenced with immunoSEQ multiplex PCR; TCRdb's copy has only in-frame clones and lacks some. This sample has around 300,000 clones, with 70% to 90% found just once. The rearrangement links TRBV6-6 to TRBJ1-1; TRBD1 might be the D (5 bases). Sequencing was performed on PBMCs. This TCR came from a young woman in good health and CMV-seronegative. In nucleotides, the CDR3 is TGTGCCAGCAGTTACGGGGGGACTGAAGCTTTCTTT. Protein sequence: CASSYGGTEAFF.